These 25 T cell receptor beta chains originate from one sample sequenced in a study of sequential checkpoint blockade in melanoma (dated by TCRdb to the late 2010s). The treatment or condition label here, explained by the study, means: randomized to nivolumab then ipilimumab (arm A) or the reverse (arm B). Library preparation employed the immunoSEQ multiplex PCR assay. Held by TCRdb, this immuneACCESS table contains in-frame sequences only and omits some clones. Under half of the omission traces to an unresolved V gene where checked; the cause of the rest is unknown. The sample includes about 26,000 clones, with more than 60% observed a single time. The ten largest make up 22% of the sample. The sequencing used CD8+ T cells sorted from blood (inferred from file names), collected from a patient given nivolumab and ipilimumab in sequence. These TCRs come from a human donor with melanoma.

V gene TRBV6-1 combines with J gene TRBJ2-2; tentative D call: TRBD1 (6 bases). Looked up from germline, CDR1 is MNHNS and CDR2 is SASEGT. V shed 7 bases and J shed 6 bases, with 18 bases lying between them. The CDR3 consists of 15 residues. CDR3 sequence: CASKLGAAGPGELFF. The DNA for the CDR3 is TGTGCCAGCAAATTGGGGGCCGCAGGCCCCGGGGAGCTGTTTTTT.

The rearrangement uses TRBV10-2 and TRBJ2-7; D is perhaps TRBD1 (6 bases). Germline-derived CDR1 and CDR2 are WSHSY and SAAADI. Trimming took 0 bases from V and 2 from J, leaving 17 bases between them. The CDR3 has 17 residues. Here the CDR3 reads CASSESPGQRSPYEQYF. CDR3 DNA: TGCGCCAGCAGTGAGTCCCCCGGACAGCGCTCCCCCTACGAGCAGTACTTC.

V gene TRBV19 combines with J gene TRBJ2-7, with D tentatively TRBD2 (7 bases). The CDR3 length is 14 residues. The germline V and J ends were trimmed by 3 bases and 4 bases, with 13 bases remaining between them. The germline gives CDR1 LNHDA, CDR2 SQIVND (reference sequence). CDR3 nucleotides: TGTGCCAGTAGTATTGGGGGGGCTGTATACGAGCAGTACTTC. It is translated as CASSIGGAVYEQYF.

This clone has only a few counts. V usage is TRBV19 and J usage is TRBJ1-5; 8 bases line up with TRBD1. The CDR3 totals 15 residues. CDR1 is LNHDA, CDR2 SQIVND, per germline (reference sequence). After removal of 5 bases from V and 1 base from J, the junction contained 4 bases not matched to a gene. The CDR3 spells CASSVGQGSNQPQHF. The CDR3 DNA reads as TGTGCCAGTAGTGTTGGACAGGGAAGCAATCAGCCCCAGCATTTT.

The chain carries TRBV15 and TRBJ1-2; 8 bases line up with TRBD1. The germline V gene has CDR1 LNHNV and CDR2 YYDKDF (reference sequence). With 3 bases clipped from V and 1 base from J, the junction kept 10 bases outside the gene matches. CDR3 length: 17 amino acids. As DNA, the CDR3 is TGTGCCACCAGCAGGATTGTGTTAGACAGGGGTAACTATGGCTACACCTTC. It encodes CATSRIVLDRGNYGYTF.

The rearrangement uses TRBV4-1 and TRBJ2-5; 11 bases map to TRBD1. The trim removed 4 bases at V and 4 bases at J, leaving 2 bases unmatched. The length of the CDR3 is 14 residues. CDR1 is MGHRA and CDR2 is YSYEKL in the germline V gene. CDR3 coding DNA: TGCGCCAGCAGCCGAGGACAGGGGGCAGAGACCCAGTACTTC. Its protein is CASSRGQGAETQYF.

This clone was picked up a small number of times. The genes are TRBV19 and TRBJ2-1; TRBD2 agrees at 13 bases. Per the germline V gene, CDR1 is LNHDA and CDR2 is SQIVND (reference sequence). CDR3 length equals 15 residues. V shed 4 bases and J 9 bases; nucleotides not matched to a gene: 6. Here the CDR3 reads CASSRGTSGVSEQFF. DNA for the CDR3: TGTGCCAGTAGTAGAGGGACTAGCGGGGTAAGTGAGCAGTTCTTC.

V is TRBV4-1 and J is TRBJ1-2; D unclear. CDR1 and CDR2 (germline): MGHRA, YSYEKL. The CDR3 extends over 16 amino acids. V was cut by 1 base and J by 5 bases, with 17 bases left in between. CDR3 loop: CASSQGPVLTDYGYTF. The DNA of the CDR3 is TGCGCCAGCAGCCAAGGCCCCGTTTTGACTGATTATGGCTACACCTTC.

This clone occurred a few times. The chain links TRBV7-3 to TRBJ1-4, with D maybe TRBD1 (5 bases). Germline V gene lookup returns CDR1 SGHTA and CDR2 FQGTGA. Trimming shortened V by 7 bases and J by 1 base, and 10 bases separated the two germline ends. CDR3 length: 14 residues. The CDR3 here is CASTFRGTNEKLFF. CDR3 nucleotide sequence: TGTGCCAGCACCTTTAGGGGAACTAATGAAAAACTGTTTTTT.

This clone turned up a few times. The genes are TRBV4-1 and TRBJ2-7; perhaps TRBD1 as D (5 bases). Per germline, CDR1 MGHRA and CDR2 YSYEKL. The V gene lost 0 bases and the J gene lost 2 bases, with 8 bases spanning the gap. The CDR3 contains 14 residues. The CDR3 coding sequence is TGCGCCAGCAGCCAAGATTGGGGCACCTACGAGCAGTACTTC. Encoded protein: CASSQDWGTYEQYF.

This chain uses TRBV14 with TRBJ1-2; tentative D call: TRBD1 (5 bases). This CDR3 is built from 16 residues. V lost 1 base to trimming and J lost 2 bases, with 14 bases between them. From germline, CDR1 is SGHDN and CDR2 FVKESK. The CDR3 reads CASSQGDRGGNYGYTF. The CDR3 bases are TGTGCCAGCAGCCAAGGGGACCGTGGAGGGAACTATGGCTACACCTTC.

This chain connects TRBV6-1 to TRBJ1-1, with D hard to call. The ends were cut back, 6 bases at V and 0 bases at J, with 8 bases in the middle. The CDR3 runs to 13 residues. Germline loops: CDR1 MNHNS, CDR2 SASEGT. The CDR3, as DNA: TGTGCCAGCAGATATACAGTGAACACTGAAGCTTTCTTT. Amino acids: CASRYTVNTEAFF.

V gene TRBV7-9 combines with J gene TRBJ1-2; TRBD1 is a possible D gene (5 bases). The V gene lost 0 bases and the J gene lost 4 bases, with 9 bases spanning the gap. The CDR3 is 14 amino acids. Germline CDR1 reads SEHNR; CDR2 reads FQNEAQ (reference sequence). Written as DNA, the CDR3 is TGTGCCAGCAGCTTAGCGATGGGGGGCTATGGCTACACCTTC. It yields the protein CASSLAMGGYGYTF.

The genes are TRBV4-2 and TRBJ2-2, with 9 bases identical to TRBD1. The V gene's germline CDR1 is LGHNA and CDR2 YNFKEQ. The CDR3 spans 15 residues. V gave up 1 base and J gave up 5 bases; unmatched junction bases: 2. DNA for the CDR3: TGTGCCAGCAGCCAAGGCGGGACAGGGACCGGGGAGCTGTTTTTT. Amino acids: CASSQGGTGTGELFF.

The rearrangement joins TRBV25-1 to TRBJ2-7, with no clear D. CDR3 size: 13 residues. V was cut by 0 bases and J by 3 bases, with 6 bases left in between. Germline CDR1 is MGHDK and CDR2 is SYGVNS. The CDR3 here is CASSEYTSYEQYF. CDR3 coding DNA: TGTGCCAGCAGTGAATATACAAGCTACGAGCAGTACTTC.

The chain has TRBV4-3 and TRBJ1-2; 10 nucleotides agree with TRBD1. CDR3 length equals 16 residues. From germline, CDR1 is LGHNA and CDR2 YSLEER. The J segment lost 6 bases and the V segment lost 2 bases, leaving 9 bases of the junction unmatched. The CDR3 DNA reads TGCGCCAGCAGCCAAAACCCTACGGACAGGGGGGATGGCTACACCTTC. As protein: CASSQNPTDRGDGYTF.

V and J are TRBV5-8 and TRBJ2-7; 9 nucleotides line up with TRBD1. This CDR3 contains 15 residues. Per germline, CDR1 SGHTS and CDR2 YDEGEE. V shed 4 bases and J 4 bases; nucleotides not matched to a gene: 9. The CDR3 reads CASSPLRQGVYEQYF. CDR3 nucleotide sequence: TGTGCCAGCAGCCCCCTTAGACAGGGGGTTTACGAGCAGTACTTC.

The J gene is TRBJ2-1, the V gene TRBV2; 11 nucleotides align to TRBD1. V lost 5 bases to trimming and J lost 2 bases; unmatched junction nucleotides: 8. The V gene's germline CDR1 is SNHLY and CDR2 FYNNEI. The CDR3 covers 17 residues. The DNA of the CDR3 is TGTGCCAGCAGTCCCCACCGGACAGGGGGCACCTACAATGAGCAGTTCTTC. Its protein product is CASSPHRTGGTYNEQFF. Supplemented by reference TRBV2 and TRBJ2-1, the full variable domain reads EPEVTQTPSHQVTQMGQEVILRCVPISNHLYFYWYRQILGQKVEFLVSFYNNEISEKSEIFDDQFSVERPDGSNFTLKIRSTKLEDSAMYFCASSPHRTGGTYNEQFFGPGTRLTVL.

J is TRBJ1-2 and V is TRBV19; perhaps TRBD1 as D (6 bases). Germline-derived CDR1 and CDR2 are LNHDA and SQIVND (reference sequence). Trimming took off 3 bases at V and 8 bases at J, with 19 bases between the two ends. The CDR3 consists of 15 residues. The DNA of the CDR3 is TGTGCCAGTAGTATGGGAATCCCAACAGGGTTGGGCTACACCTTC. Translated: CASSMGIPTGLGYTF.

V and J are TRBV4-1 and TRBJ2-5; the D gene is possibly TRBD2 (7 bases). The germline V gene has CDR1 MGHRA and CDR2 YSYEKL. V gave up 3 bases and J gave up 1 base, with 21 bases separating them. This CDR3 is 18 amino acids long. In nucleotides, the CDR3 is TGCGCCAGCAGCCACGCCCGGGGGGAGGAGGGGGTCCAAGAGACCCAGTACTTC. Protein: CASSHARGEEGVQETQYF.

The chain links TRBV29-1 to TRBJ2-3, with a weak D call TRBD2 (5 bases). There are 14 residues in the CDR3. Trimming removed 3 bases at V and 0 bases at J, with 10 bases between. Germline V gene sequence: CDR1 SQVTM, CDR2 ANQGSEA. CDR3 loop: CSVEGGLSTDTQYF. CDR3 sequence (DNA): TGCAGCGTTGAGGGCGGGCTAAGCACAGATACGCAGTATTTT.

V is TRBV28 and J is TRBJ1-1, with D tentatively TRBD1 (5 bases). The CDR3 extends over 15 amino acids. The germline V gene encodes CDR1 MDHEN and CDR2 SYDVKM. Trimming pared 5 bases from V and 6 bases from J, leaving 19 bases between. CDR3 sequence reads: CASSTRGRASPEAFF. DNA of the CDR3: TGTGCCAGCAGTACCCGAGGCAGGGCGAGCCCTGAAGCTTTCTTT. The variable domain in full, with the rest retrieved from reference TRBV28 and TRBJ1-1, is DVKVTQSSRYLVKRTGEKVFLECVQDMDHENMFWYRQDPGLGLRLIYFSYDVKMKEKGDIPEGYSVSREKKERFSLILESASTNQTSMYLCASSTRGRASPEAFFGQGTRLTVV.

This clone was counted between two and nine times. The chain carries TRBV9 and TRBJ1-5; a possible D gene is TRBD1 (5 bases). The length of the CDR3 is 14 residues. Between the trimmed V and J ends, which lost 4 bases and 5 bases, there was a span of 13 bases. The germline V gene encodes CDR1 SGDLS and CDR2 YYNGEE. DNA of the CDR3: TGTGCCAGCAGCCTGGGGGGGACGTATCAGCCCCAGCATTTT. Its translation is CASSLGGTYQPQHF.

The chain combines TRBV5-6 with TRBJ1-2; 9 bases agree with TRBD1. The germline V gene has CDR1 SGHDT and CDR2 YYEEEE. V trimming: 6 bases; J trimming: 8 bases; junction bases outside the gene matches: 14. The length of the CDR3 is 15 residues. The DNA of the CDR3 is TGTGCCAGCAACTCCGCCGTACAGGGGGCGAGGGGCTACACCTTC. Residues: CASNSAVQGARGYTF.

V and J are TRBV27 and TRBJ1-2; perhaps TRBD1 as D (6 bases). V was cut by 6 bases and J by 0 bases, with 14 bases left in between. This CDR3 has 15 residues. From germline, CDR1 is MNHEY and CDR2 SMNVEV (reference sequence). CDR3 DNA sequence: TGTGCCAGCAGGGTGACAGGCCTAGCTAACTATGGCTACACCTTC. This gives the protein CASRVTGLANYGYTF.